This T cell receptor (beta chain) was sequenced for a study of blood T cell repertoires in COVID-19. Across the study: Collection of acute and convalescent COVID-19 samples took place in the United States, Italy and Spain. PBMCs, B-cell-depleted T cells, or T cells were the source of the cDNA or gDNA that made up the material.

Original processing notes: Amplified reference gene primers provided the basis for estimating nucleated cell counts. Only in-frame clones appear in the TCRdb table, and some are missing; sequencing was by immunoSEQ multiplex PCR. V, J and clone size are those of that table, while D and trimming were read from the DNA. This sample has around 260,000 clones, with around 83% found just once. The origin of this receptor is a man aged 18 to 30 with active or convalescent COVID-19. Material: peripheral blood.

CDR3 amino acids: CATSRDLGTQYF. CDR3 coding DNA: TGTGCCACCAGCAGAGATCTAGGGACCCAGTACTTC. This chain uses TRBV15 with TRBJ2-5; D is ambiguous. The V end was cut by 0 bases, the J end by 7 bases, with 6 bases between. Germline V gives CDR1 LNHNV, CDR2 YYDKDF (reference sequence). This CDR3 comprises 12 residues.